These 7 T cell receptor beta chains originate from one sample sequenced in a study of T cells in Graves' hyperthyroidism and ophthalmopathy. Researchers amplified the TCR beta CDR3 regions from RNA transcripts. Using the HTBI primer set, a first-round RT-PCR was run on the TCR CDR3. TCRdb called the multiplex PCR reads again in MiXCR, with one record for every CDR3 protein. The sample has around 600,000 distinct CDR3 sequences, 14% seen once. Sequencing was done on a sample of blood. All receptors come from a woman between 18 and 29 years old with Graves' ophthalmopathy.

This clonotype was observed at least ten times. The CDR3 is CASSLISTGRAYEQYF. The DNA for the CDR3 is TGTGCCAGCAGCCTCATCTCGACAGGGAGGGCCTACGAGCAGTACTTC. This chain joins TRBV11-1 and TRBJ2-7; either TRBD1 or TRBD2 may supply D (7 bases each). V was pared by 5 bases and J by 2 bases, with 19 bases between. Germline CDR1 reads SGHAT; CDR2 reads FQDESV (reference sequence). The CDR3 is 16 residues long.

This chain uses TRBV11-2 with TRBJ2-5; either TRBD1 or TRBD2 may fit D (6 bases each). The CDR3 has 16 residues. Germline assignment: CDR1 SGHAT and CDR2 FQNNGV. V gave up 1 base and J gave up 5 bases, with 17 bases separating them. The CDR3 loop is CASSLVGGAGWETQYF. CDR3 in DNA: TGTGCCAGCAGCTTAGTGGGGGGCGCGGGATGGGAGACCCAGTACTTC.

This clonotype was counted ten times or more. The V call is TRBV28, the J call TRBJ2-5, with TRBD1 matching over 9 bases. V trimming: 2 bases; J trimming: 5 bases; junction bases outside the gene matches: 6. The CDR3 extends over 15 amino acids. The V gene's germline CDR1 is MDHEN and CDR2 SYDVKM. Written as DNA, the CDR3 is TGTGCCAGCAGTTTAACCCTGACAGGGGGGGAGACCCAGTACTTC. Translating gives CASSLTLTGGETQYF.

This clonotype came up many times. This chain connects TRBV5-6 to TRBJ1-2; D remains ambiguous. This CDR3 spans 12 amino acids. Per the germline V gene, CDR1 is SGHDT and CDR2 is YYEEEE. V gave up 4 bases and J gave up 2 bases, with 6 bases separating them. The CDR3 sequence: CASSRMNYGYTF. The CDR3 DNA sequence: TGTGCCAGCAGCCGAATGAACTATGGCTACACCTTC. The whole variable domain, remainder taken from reference TRBV5-6 and TRBJ1-2, is DAGVTQSPTHLIKTRGQQVTLRCSPKSGHDTVSWYQQALGQGPQFIFQYYEEEERQRGNFPDRFSGHQFPNYSSELNVNALLLGDSALYLCASSRMNYGYTFGSGTRLTVV.

This clonotype was seen ten or more times. The chain carries TRBV20-1 and TRBJ1-2; possible D gene TRBD1, 6 bases. This CDR3 has 13 residues. Germline CDR1 reads DFQATT; CDR2 reads SNEGSKA (reference sequence). Trimming stripped 3 bases from V and 6 bases from J, with 14 bases between. This CDR3 is CSASRGARDGYTF. The CDR3 DNA reads TGCAGTGCTAGTAGGGGGGCGAGGGATGGCTACACCTTC.

At least ten counts were recorded for this clonotype. The gene calls are TRBV7-3 and TRBJ2-3, with unresolved D. V was cut by 2 bases and J by 0 bases, with 12 bases left in between. CDR3 size: 16 residues. The germline V gene has CDR1 SGHTA and CDR2 FQGTGA. CDR3 in amino acids: CASSLLGYLSTDTQYF. CDR3 bases: TGTGCCAGCAGCTTACTAGGCTACCTTAGCACAGATACGCAGTATTTT. The full variable domain, in which reference TRBV7-3 and TRBJ2-3 provide the parts outside the CDR3, is GAGVSQTPSNKVTEKGKYVELRCDPISGHTALYWYRQSLGQGPEFLIYFQGTGAADDSGLPNDRFFAVRPEGSVSTLKIQRTERGDSAVYLCASSLLGYLSTDTQYFGPGTRLTVL.

This clonotype came up a few times. This chain connects TRBV6-2 or TRBV6-3 to TRBJ2-3; D remains unclear. V was clipped by 0 bases and J by 1 base, with 14 bases between them. Germline CDR1 reads MNHEY; CDR2 reads SVGEGT. This CDR3 contains 17 residues. CDR3 in amino acids: CASSYSTRNEGTDTQYF. CDR3 nucleotides: TGTGCCAGCAGTTACTCTACCCGAAATGAGGGCACAGATACGCAGTATTTT.